This T cell receptor (beta chain) was observed in a study of Ad26.COV2.S vaccination and SARS-CoV-2 variants. Study-wide context: Once, or twice with 56 days between doses, Ad26.COV2.S was given intramuscularly.

Concerning this clone: What it binds is not known.

Clones were sequenced by immunoSEQ multiplex PCR, and TCRdb holds only the in-frame ones, with some missing. The table lists around 450,000 clones, more than 75% of them singletons, with roughly 4% in the top ten. With V trimmed by 5 bases and J by 4 bases, 10 bases remained unmatched. The CDR3 is 16 residues long. Germline CDR1 reads SGHTA; CDR2 reads FQGNSA. The study's findings and limits: The placebo group had lower spike-specific TCR breadth than the vaccine recipients did. Researchers cautioned that TCR breadth and depth analyses may have underestimated total T cell responses.

Stated treatment: around 19 received Ad26.COV2.S at low or high dose, single or two shots; 5 received placebo; per-sample allocation not given. Sampling occurred on day 63 after the first vaccine or placebo injection. The sequencing used peripheral blood, collected in a trial of Ad26.COV2.S vaccine versus placebo. The rearrangement links TRBV7-2 to TRBJ2-5; 10 nucleotides agree with TRBD2. The clonotype originates from a person between 18 and 65 years old who received the Ad26.COV2.S COVID-19 vaccine or a placebo. CDR3 in amino acids: CASSRRTSGTLETQYF. The CDR3 DNA follows: TGTGCCAGCAGCCGGCGGACTAGCGGAACATTAGAGACCCAGTACTTC.